A single sample is the source of the 27 T cell receptor beta chains below, sequenced in a study of blood T cell repertoires in COVID-19. Using immunoSEQ multiplex PCR, the repertoire was profiled, and TCRdb retains in-frame clones only, with some absent. The table includes more than 200,000 clones, about nine tenths detected once. Source material: PBMCs or T cells enriched from blood (not recorded which). Receptor source: a man aged 40-49 years who had recovered from COVID-19.

V and J are TRBV3-1 (or the pseudogene TRBV3-2) and TRBJ1-4; D gene unclear. The CDR3 totals 15 residues. Germline V gives CDR1 LGHDT, CDR2 YNNKEL (reference sequence). Trimming removed 1 base at V and 7 bases at J, with 13 bases between. The CDR3 reads CASSQARGSSEKLFF. For the CDR3, the DNA is TGTGCCAGCAGCCAAGCGAGAGGGAGCTCTGAAAAACTGTTTTTT.

J is TRBJ2-7 and V is TRBV2; TRBD2 aligns across 9 bases. The V and J ends lost 1 base and 2 bases, in that order; junction bases with no gene match: 3. This CDR3 is 15 amino acids long. The germline V gene has CDR1 SNHLY and CDR2 FYNNEI. The CDR3 DNA follows: TGTGCCAGCAGTGAAGACGGCGGGGGGGCCTACGAGCAGTACTTC. This translates into CASSEDGGGAYEQYF.

This chain uses TRBV28 with TRBJ2-7; TRBD2 agrees at 9 bases. V lost 9 bases, J lost 7 bases, and 7 bases stayed unmatched. Looked up from germline, CDR1 is MDHEN and CDR2 is SYDVKM. The CDR3 is 12 amino acids. CDR3 loop: CASKVAGEEQYF. The DNA for the CDR3 is TGTGCCAGTAAAGTAGCGGGAGAGGAGCAGTACTTC.

This chain uses TRBV5-1 with TRBJ2-3; D is ambiguous. Trimming took 0 bases from V and 0 from J, leaving 8 bases between them. Germline V gene data show CDR1 as SGHRS and CDR2 as YFSETQ. CDR3 length: 15 residues. The CDR3 DNA reads TGCGCCAGCAGCTTGGGGCTCTCTAGCACAGATACGCAGTATTTT. Amino acids: CASSLGLSSTDTQYF.

The chain joins TRBV11-2 to TRBJ1-2; D ambiguous. V was cut by 1 base and J by 5 bases, with 8 bases left in between. Germline V gives CDR1 SGHAT, CDR2 FQNNGV. The CDR3 is 13 residues long. The CDR3 region is CASSLVSGYGYTF. The DNA for the CDR3 is TGTGCCAGCAGCTTAGTTTCAGGATATGGCTACACCTTC.

This sequence joins TRBV10-3 and TRBJ1-2; perhaps TRBD1 as D (5 bases). Per germline, CDR1 ENHRY and CDR2 SYGVKD. CDR3 length: 14 amino acids. V lost 8 bases, J lost 4 bases, and 17 bases lay in between. The CDR3 bases are TGTGCCATCGGCCAGGGTGGTTGGGGCTATGGCTACACCTTC. It translates to CAIGQGGWGYGYTF.

The chain joins TRBV6-1 to TRBJ2-7; 11 bases are shared with TRBD2. There are 15 residues in the CDR3. Germline V gene lookup returns CDR1 MNHNS and CDR2 SASEGT. V lost 2 bases, J lost 3 bases, and 3 bases stayed unmatched. The CDR3 here is CASSETSGSGYEQYF. The CDR3 bases are TGTGCCAGCAGTGAAACTAGCGGGAGTGGCTACGAGCAGTACTTC.

The chain uses TRBV9 and TRBJ2-1; TRBD2 aligns across 7 bases. The CDR3 totals 13 residues. The germline gives CDR1 SGDLS, CDR2 YYNGEE. V was pared by 0 bases and J by 8 bases, with 2 bases of the junction left unmatched. The CDR3 nucleotides read TGTGCCAGCAGCGTAGGACTAGCCCATGAGCAGTTCTTC. Amino acids: CASSVGLAHEQFF.

The chain has TRBV2 and TRBJ2-7; 9 bases fit TRBD2. Per the germline V gene, CDR1 is SNHLY and CDR2 is FYNNEI. V was pared by 5 bases and J by 0 bases, with 5 bases of the junction left unmatched. CDR3 length: 15 amino acids. CDR3 sequence reads: CASSLRSGSSYEQYF. CDR3 coding DNA: TGTGCCAGCAGTTTGCGTAGCGGGAGCTCCTACGAGCAGTACTTC.

This clone is a singleton in its sample. J is TRBJ2-7 and V is TRBV29-1; D is possibly TRBD1 (6 bases). The length of the CDR3 is 12 residues. V was shortened by 4 bases and J by 2 bases, with 9 bases between the two germline ends. Germline values: CDR1 SQVTM, CDR2 ANQGSEA. The CDR3 is CSVAGDPYEQYF. The CDR3 nucleotides are TGCAGCGTTGCAGGGGACCCCTACGAGCAGTACTTC.

The chain recombines TRBV7-6 with TRBJ2-1; 12 bases match TRBD2. This CDR3 region has 16 residues. CDR1 and CDR2 from the germline V gene are SGHVS and FNYEAQ. V lost 5 bases, J lost 7 bases, and 9 bases stayed unmatched. The CDR3 nucleotides read TGTGCCAGCAGCCCGAGACTAGCGGGAGATTATAATGAGCAGTTCTTC. Its translation is CASSPRLAGDYNEQFF.

The chain combines TRBV6-6 with TRBJ2-5; D is possibly TRBD2 (5 bases). V was trimmed by 10 bases and J by 2 bases, leaving 11 bases between them. CDR3 length: 12 residues. Germline lookup yields CDR1 MNHNY and CDR2 SVGAGI (reference sequence). CDR3 region: CATGSVQETQYF. In DNA form, the CDR3 reads TGTGCCACCGGTAGCGTACAAGAGACCCAGTACTTC.

This clone was seen a handful of times. The chain couples TRBV28 to TRBJ1-5; perhaps TRBD1 as D (6 bases). CDR1 and CDR2 (germline): MDHEN, SYDVKM. This CDR3 contains 11 residues. V lost 3 bases, J lost 10 bases, and 7 bases lay in between. The DNA of the CDR3 is TGTGCCAGCAGTTTCAGGGGCCCCCAGCATTTT. Amino acid sequence: CASSFRGPQHF.

This clone was seen just once. The chain combines TRBV7-9 with TRBJ2-5; D is perhaps TRBD1 (6 bases). The CDR3 is 13 residues long. Germline CDR1 and CDR2: SEHNR and FQNEAQ (reference sequence). Trimming shortened V by 1 base and J by 5 bases, and 8 bases separated the two germline ends. CDR3 sequence reads: CASSLGQGETQYF. The CDR3, as DNA: TGTGCCAGCAGCTTAGGTCAGGGGGAGACCCAGTACTTC.

The chain carries TRBV3-1 (or the pseudogene TRBV3-2) and TRBJ2-1; 8 bases match TRBD2. Germline V gene data show CDR1 as LGHDT and CDR2 as YNNKEL (reference sequence). The CDR3 length is 16 residues. Trimming at V came to 0 bases and at J to 2 bases, leaving 3 bases not matched to a gene. This CDR3 is CASSQEMGLAYNEQFF. The CDR3 DNA follows: TGTGCCAGCAGCCAAGAAATGGGACTAGCCTACAATGAGCAGTTCTTC.

The chain carries TRBV30 and TRBJ1-4, with D maybe TRBD1 (5 bases). In germline, CDR1 is GTSNPN, CDR2 SVGIG (reference sequence). The CDR3 is 12 amino acids. V was pared by 8 bases and J by 7 bases, with 14 bases between. CDR3 sequence (DNA): TGTGCCCGAGGACAACCGTCTGAAAAACTGTTTTTT. This codes for CARGQPSEKLFF. The full variable domain, with the rest looked up from reference TRBV30 and TRBJ1-4, is SQTIHQWPATLVQPVGSPLSLECTVEGTSNPNLYWYRQAAGRGLQLLFYSVGIGQISSEVPQNLSASRPQDRQFILSSKKLLLSDSGFYLCARGQPSEKLFFGSGTQLSVL.

This chain connects TRBV7-2 to TRBJ2-1, with D uncertain. Germline CDR1 reads SGHTA; CDR2 reads FQGNSA. The length of the CDR3 is 13 residues. V was shortened by 4 bases and J by 4 bases, with 8 bases between the two germline ends. The CDR3 spells CASSSLLYNEQFF. The CDR3 DNA sequence: TGTGCCAGCAGCTCTTTACTTTACAATGAGCAGTTCTTC. The full variable domain, rest sourced from reference TRBV7-2 and TRBJ2-1, is GAGVSQSPSNKVTEKGKDVELRCDPISGHTALYWYRQSLGQGLEFLIYFQGNSAPDKSGLPSDRFSAERTGGSVSTLTIQRTQQEDSAVYLCASSSLLYNEQFFGPGTRLTVL.

The chain carries TRBV7-8 and TRBJ2-2, with D tentatively TRBD1 (5 bases). The germline V and J ends were trimmed by 6 bases and 4 bases, with 9 bases remaining between them. Germline CDR1 is SGHVS and CDR2 is FQNEAQ. The CDR3 length is 13 residues. This chain's CDR3 is CASRGAITGELFF. CDR3 in DNA: TGTGCCAGCAGAGGGGCGATCACCGGGGAGCTGTTTTTT.

In this sample, this clone turned up a few times. V is TRBV5-1 and J is TRBJ1-4; TRBD1 matches at 7 bases. Germline assignment: CDR1 SGHRS and CDR2 YFSETQ. J lost 7 bases, V lost 2 bases, and 2 bases had no gene match. The CDR3 covers 13 residues. The CDR3 loop reads CASSFQGGEKLFF. For the CDR3, the DNA is TGCGCCAGCAGCTTCCAGGGGGGTGAAAAACTGTTTTTT.

The chain has TRBV29-1 and TRBJ1-1; the match to TRBD1 covers 11 bases. CDR3 length: 13 amino acids. The germline V gene encodes CDR1 SQVTM and CDR2 ANQGSEA. The J segment lost 6 bases and the V segment lost 7 bases, leaving 7 bases of the junction unmatched. CDR3 sequence: CSGLGQGVAEAFF. In DNA, the CDR3 is TGCAGCGGCCTGGGACAGGGGGTCGCTGAAGCTTTCTTT. The variable domain in full, completed from reference TRBV29-1 and TRBJ1-1, reads SAVISQKPSRDICQRGTSLTIQCQVDSQVTMMFWYRQQPGQSLTLIATANQGSEATYESGFVIDKFPISRPNLTFSTLTVSNMSPEDSSIYLCSGLGQGVAEAFFGQGTRLTVV.

The chain links TRBV3-1 (or the pseudogene TRBV3-2) to TRBJ1-5; maybe TRBD1 (5 bases). The CDR3 length is 15 residues. Germline-derived CDR1 and CDR2 are LGHDT and YNNKEL (reference sequence). Trimming removed 1 base from V and 4 bases from J, with 11 bases in between. This CDR3 reads CASSQASGGNQPQHF. For the CDR3, the DNA is TGTGCCAGCAGCCAAGCGAGTGGGGGGAATCAGCCCCAGCATTTT.

This clone has a single count. The V and J genes are TRBV29-1 and TRBJ1-2, with D possibly being TRBD1 (6 bases). Trimming took 5 bases from V and 2 from J, leaving 9 bases between them. The CDR3 is 12 amino acids. Looked up from germline, CDR1 is SQVTM and CDR2 is ANQGSEA. The CDR3 DNA follows: TGCAGCGTTACCGGGACAAACTATGGCTACACCTTC. It yields the protein CSVTGTNYGYTF.

J is TRBJ2-3 and V is TRBV27; 10 bases are a match to TRBD2. The ends lost 5 bases at V and 0 bases at J; junction bases unmatched: 11. The germline V gene has CDR1 MNHEY and CDR2 SMNVEV (reference sequence). CDR3 size: 18 residues. The CDR3 loop is CASSRRTSGSSSTDTQYF. In DNA form, the CDR3 reads TGTGCCAGCAGTCGACGGACTAGCGGATCTTCTAGCACAGATACGCAGTATTTT.

The chain combines TRBV6-6 with TRBJ1-5; no firm D call. This CDR3 comprises 14 residues. The germline V and J ends were trimmed by 0 bases and 4 bases, with 7 bases remaining between them. In germline, CDR1 is MNHNY, CDR2 SVGAGI (reference sequence). The chain's CDR3 is CASSYSFMNQPQHF. As DNA, the CDR3 is TGTGCCAGCAGTTACTCATTTATGAATCAGCCCCAGCATTTT.

This chain uses TRBV7-6 with TRBJ2-1; TRBD1 matches at 10 bases. The V gene's germline CDR1 is SGHVS and CDR2 FNYEAQ. CDR3 size: 16 residues. The junction had 7 bases not matched to a gene; V was cut back by 1 base and J by 7 bases. The CDR3 DNA is TGTGCCAGCAGCTTAGAATCGTGGACAGGGGGAAATGAGCAGTTCTTC. Protein product: CASSLESWTGGNEQFF.

This chain joins TRBV14 and TRBJ1-5, with D perhaps matching TRBD1 (6 bases). Germline V gives CDR1 SGHDN, CDR2 FVKESK. V shed 1 base and J shed 2 bases, with 15 bases lying between them. The CDR3 is 17 residues long. The CDR3 reads CASSQVPQGPGNQPQHF. The CDR3 bases are TGTGCCAGCAGCCAAGTCCCACAGGGTCCCGGCAATCAGCCCCAGCATTTT.

The rearrangement links TRBV19 to TRBJ2-1, with 9 bases matching TRBD1. Germline V lookup: CDR1 LNHDA, CDR2 SQIVND (reference sequence). The CDR3 is 15 residues long. J lost 8 bases, V lost 2 bases, and 7 bases had no gene match. CDR3 loop: CASSIRDREFDEQFF. In DNA, the CDR3 is TGTGCCAGTAGTATACGGGACAGGGAGTTCGATGAGCAGTTCTTC.